The sequence of this T cell receptor beta chain was determined in a study of cytomegalovirus exposure and HLA in healthy donors listed by TCRdb under 2017. For context, the study as a whole: An earlier analysis of approximately 590 of the donors reported about 290 Gb of sequence data and 100 million to 130 million unique TCR beta sequences from about 180 million T cells. Donor age, sex, ethnicity and CMV serostatus were compiled together with the repertoire data. Along with the 666-subject first cohort, a separate validation cohort of over 90 different subjects was used. Roughly 310 gigabases of sequencing data and around 87 million unique TCR sequences were included in an early release covering roughly 600 HLA-typed donors. High-throughput TCR immunosequencing, statistical association of individual TCRs with disease status, and machine learning were combined to predict cytomegalovirus infection status. A later genetic analysis took genome-wide SNP genotypes for about three fifths of the 666 donors and used that subset as a discovery cohort. An earlier analysis of several hundred of the donors applied high-throughput TCR beta sequencing to assess whether each TCR beta V gene segment acted as functional or pseudogenic. The aim of the study was to test whether cataloging public T cell receptors could identify signatures of past pathogen exposure. The genetic ancestry cluster associated with self-reported Caucasian donors included over 80% of the roughly 400 genotyped donors. Using immunosequencing, the study profiled T cell repertoires from about 650 subjects and related those repertoires to cytomegalovirus serostatus. Four to six DR-DQ haplotypes were handled as single units for association and clustering because linkage in the cohort was strong. All discovery cohort repertoires had been generated using a single sequencing platform. Among around 400 genotyped donors of the cohort, an average of approximately 240,000 unique TCR beta nucleotide sequences were sequenced per donor, roughly a sixth of them non-productive. In a later analysis, previously published TCR beta repertoires from 550 to 750 donors were re-analyzed and high-resolution HLA genotyping was added so that TCR occurrence patterns could be studied. HLA typing covered class I and class II loci at four-digit resolution. The later analysis used no new phenotypic data to find candidate immune exposures, relying instead on TCR beta sequences and their occurrence across donors. Typing coverage varied by locus: about 620-630 donors for A, B, C, DRB1 and DQB1; more than 500 for DQA1; more than 600 for DPA1; about 450 for DPB1.

Study-wide conclusions, independent of this receptor: A later analysis found that most CMV-associated TCR beta chains appeared HLA-restricted, with HLA associations seemingly driven largely by CMV exposure. A later genetic analysis associated a missense DCLRE1C variant with V-gene and J-gene trimming of TCR beta chains, and an independent cohort replicated the association. Specific HLA alleles were associated with 15,000 to 20,000 TCR beta sequences at a false discovery rate of 0.05 in a later analysis. A further reported finding was that TCR beta sequences accurately predicted the HLA-A and HLA-B alleles for most subjects in the first cohort. A later analysis found that TCR association rates varied across HLA loci, with DRB1 alleles showing the most associated TCRs and HLA-C alleles the fewest. In the study, 164 TCR beta chains were listed as associated with cytomegalovirus. In both the original and validation cohorts, the classifier was reported to diagnose cytomegalovirus status with high specificity and sensitivity. CMV serostatus was the only immune exposure information available for the cohort. A cluster of highly shared sequence variants was judged likely to be a technical artifact of the sequencing pipeline. Most TCR sequences were seen in very few donors, while some public TCRs were found in many individuals. The 87-base-pair reads could not distinguish some IMGT-functional V segments, including TRBV6-2 and TRBV6-3, so those segments were excluded. Correlated functional status among segregating V segments might reflect linkage disequilibrium, but an unknown experimental factor could not be ruled out. Compared with the approximately 670-donor mean, donors in an Asian-associated ancestry cluster had fewer N-insertions in productive TCRs, according to a later genetic analysis. When HLA alleles, especially DR and DQ, strongly co-occurred, TCR associations were difficult to assign to individual alleles. Because some donors lacked HLA typing at each locus, the association tests relied only on the typed subset. Because counts were too low, seventeen rarely observed V segments, including chromosome 9 orphons, were excluded from the earlier analysis of 500 to 700 of the donors. In vitro tests confirmed that a few of the cytomegalovirus-associated TCR beta chains recognize cytomegalovirus antigens. In a later analysis, HLA-associated TCR beta chains were found to be more clonally expanded and to have lower generation probabilities than equally common non-associated chains. This cohort had only TCR beta chains sequenced, and the lack of alpha or paired-chain data limited which features could be detected. Several of the top co-occurrence clusters appeared to be linked to parvovirus B19, influenza, CMV and Epstein-Barr virus, according to a later analysis. In an earlier analysis of some 640 of the donors, most TCR beta V segments were observed in productive rearrangements about 90% or about 30% of the time, broadly matching IMGT annotations. Sequencing depth was assumed to be roughly uniform across donors in the presence/absence analyses, though that assumption may not hold. The authors suggested that the approach could potentially be generalized to other disease states and immunological phenotypes.

Receptor amplification or capture employed the immunoSEQ multiplex PCR assay. The multiplex PCR relied on a mix of 60 forward primers for TCR Vbeta segments and 13 reverse primers for TCR Jbeta segments. The CDR3 region of rearranged TCR beta genes was amplified from genomic DNA by a multiplex PCR assay. The Illumina HiSeq System was used to sequence the amplified TCR beta libraries as 87-base-pair reads. In the paper's pipeline: Across the roughly 670 repertoires, a later analysis counted tens of millions of unique TCR beta chains, 9.5 million to 13 million of which were shared by at least two donors. A nearest-neighbor algorithm error-corrected the raw reads and collapsed the reads into unique sequences, merging closely related sequences to remove PCR and sequencing errors. To assign V, D and J gene segments, CDR3 sequences were aligned to IMGT reference sequences. For a sequence to be retained, a match of at least six nucleotides was required to both a V gene segment and a J gene segment. A rearrangement was called productive if the CDR3 had no stop codons and remained in frame with V and J, and every other rearrangement was called non-productive. Following IMGT convention, CDR3 was defined as the stretch from the second conserved V-encoded cysteine up to the conserved J-encoded phenylalanine. In an earlier analysis of 500 to 650 of the donors, sequences lacking an unambiguous match to a single V gene segment were excluded. An earlier analysis of fewer than 650 of the donors classified V segments as functional when productive rearrangements were above 56.7% and as segregating when the standard deviation between donors was above 5%. A statistical classification framework was developed to diagnose cytomegalovirus status using the catalog of TCR beta chain sequences. V and J gene assignment, in a later analysis, came from comparing TCR nucleotide sequences with IMGT/GENE-DB human TR gene sequences. The TCRdist pipeline was used in a later analysis to assign CDR3 sequences and most-parsimonious VDJ recombination scenarios. In a later analysis, each TCR beta chain was defined by its CDR3 amino acid sequence together with its V-gene family, and reads lacking a unique V-gene family were excluded. A later analysis removed over 500 highly shared, low-generation-probability nucleotide sequences to deal with suspected cross-contamination and a sequencing artifact. In a later analysis, a clonal expansion index was calculated for each public chain from normalized within-repertoire ranks of inferred template counts. Generation probabilities in a later analysis came from a VDJ recombination model fitted to out-of-frame rearrangements, and those results were checked against IGoR. In a later analysis, TCR-TCR, TCR-HLA and TCR-CMV co-occurrence was scored with hypergeometric tests, and a repertoire-size bias correction was applied to TCR pairs. In a later analysis, false discovery rates were estimated by permuting HLA or CMV assignments 20 times. In a later analysis, co-occurring TCRs were grouped using DBSCAN, and TCRdist sequence similarity was added for clustering within HLA-allele-positive subsets. For co-occurrence clustering, repertoires with fewer than 30,000 or more than 120,000 public chains were excluded, along with 4 to 6 repertoires with anomalous nucleotide sharing. Here the immuneACCESS table is served through TCRdb, limited to in-frame sequences with V and J called. Missing clones are a known gap in these copies; in checked studies unresolved V genes cover under half, and the rest lacks a known reason. V and J calls and clone size are given by that table; D and trimming were obtained from the DNA. The sample table lists fewer than 200,000 clones, approximately 82% of them with a count of one. The ten biggest clones cover 2% to 2.5% of the sample.

In total, 666 healthy bone marrow donors made up the cohort. At the time of sampling, every cohort member was nominally healthy, though immune exposures that went unrecorded were likely present. The donor tested CMV seronegative, placing the donor among the 300 to 400 seronegative members of the cohort. A peripheral blood sample was provided by each donor, and peripheral blood mononuclear cells were used for TCR beta sequencing. Genomic DNA was extracted from the blood cell samples with the Qiagen DNeasy Blood Extraction Kit. As regards this clone: What antigen it recognizes has not been identified. Base qualities are not provided; no much larger clone lies one nucleotide away.

Cut back by 1 base and 5 bases, the V and J ends lie 15 bases apart. CDR1 and CDR2, per the germline V gene (reference sequence), are SEHNR and FQNEAQ. The CDR3, from cysteine to phenylalanine, totals 17 residues. This entry keeps only the CDR3 DNA: 51 bases, framed from base 1. What was sequenced was PBMCs. The receptor comes from a woman under 40 in good health and CMV-seronegative. The chain employs TRBV7-9 and TRBJ1-6; a tentative D call is TRBD1 (5 bases match). CDR3 protein: CASSLGRGSPDNSPLHF. The base sequence is TGTGCCAGCAGCTTAGGGAGGGGCAGTCCGGATAATTCACCCCTCCACTTT.